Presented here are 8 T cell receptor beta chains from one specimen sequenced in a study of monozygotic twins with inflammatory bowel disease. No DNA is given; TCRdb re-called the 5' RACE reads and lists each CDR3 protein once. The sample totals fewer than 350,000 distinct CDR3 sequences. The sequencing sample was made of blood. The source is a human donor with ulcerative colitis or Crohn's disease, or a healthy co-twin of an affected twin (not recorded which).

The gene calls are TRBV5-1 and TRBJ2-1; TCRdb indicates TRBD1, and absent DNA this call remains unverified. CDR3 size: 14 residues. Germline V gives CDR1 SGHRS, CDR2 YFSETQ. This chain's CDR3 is CASSLSGSAYEQFF.

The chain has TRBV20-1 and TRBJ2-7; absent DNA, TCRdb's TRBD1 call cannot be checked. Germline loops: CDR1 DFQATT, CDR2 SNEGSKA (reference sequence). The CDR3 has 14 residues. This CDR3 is CSARSSTGGYEQYF.

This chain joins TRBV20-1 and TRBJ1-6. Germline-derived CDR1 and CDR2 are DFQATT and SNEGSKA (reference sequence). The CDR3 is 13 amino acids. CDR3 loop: CSARTVSNSPLHF.

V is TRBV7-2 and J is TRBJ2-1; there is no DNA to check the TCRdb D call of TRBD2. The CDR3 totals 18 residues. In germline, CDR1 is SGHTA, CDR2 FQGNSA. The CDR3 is CASSLPGVLAGVGGEQFF.

CDR3 residues: CASSGRVGMTYEQYF. The chain is built from TRBV6-1 and TRBJ2-7; checking the TCRdb D call of TRBD2 is not possible without DNA. CDR1 and CDR2 from the germline V gene are MNHNS and SASEGT. The CDR3 is made up of 15 amino acids.

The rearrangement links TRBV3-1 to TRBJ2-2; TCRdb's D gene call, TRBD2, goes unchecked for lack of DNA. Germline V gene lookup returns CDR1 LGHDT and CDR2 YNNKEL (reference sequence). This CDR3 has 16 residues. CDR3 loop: CASSQQSAGVAGELFF.

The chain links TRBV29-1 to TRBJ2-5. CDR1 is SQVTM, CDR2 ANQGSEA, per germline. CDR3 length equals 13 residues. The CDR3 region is CSVEGSLGETQYF. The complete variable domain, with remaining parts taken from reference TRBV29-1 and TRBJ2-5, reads SAVISQKPSRDICQRGTSLTIQCQVDSQVTMMFWYRQQPGQSLTLIATANQGSEATYESGFVIDKFPISRPNLTFSTLTVSNMSPEDSSIYLCSVEGSLGETQYFGPGTRLLVL.

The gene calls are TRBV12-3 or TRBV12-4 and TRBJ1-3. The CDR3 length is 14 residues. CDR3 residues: CASSFGDSGNTIYF.